One sample yielded the 8 T cell receptor beta chains listed below, sequenced in a study of PD-L1 blockade in urothelial cancer. Profiling relied on immunoSEQ multiplex PCR, and the TCRdb table lists in-frame clones only, not all of them. In the table there are some 76,000 clones, 85% to 90% of which are singletons. The material was PBMCs, obtained around atezolizumab (anti-PD-L1) treatment. These receptors were collected from a man in his 60s with urothelial cancer.

CDR3 in amino acids: CASSPGLSSYNEQFF. CDR3 in DNA: TGTGCCAGCAGCCCCGGACTAAGCTCCTACAATGAGCAGTTCTTC. The chain couples TRBV9 to TRBJ2-1; D possibly corresponds to TRBD2 (6 bases). The germline V gene encodes CDR1 SGDLS and CDR2 YYNGEE. The CDR3 has 15 amino acids. Trimming left V 4 bases short and J 0 bases short, with 11 bases between.

The count of this clone is one. The chain joins TRBV4-2 to TRBJ2-2, with D possibly being TRBD1 (6 bases). This CDR3 has 14 residues. Germline V gives CDR1 LGHNA, CDR2 YNFKEQ. V lost 3 bases and J 1 base, leaving 6 bases between the germline ends. The CDR3 coding sequence is TGTGCCAGCAGCCAGGACAGGAACACCGGGGAGCTGTTTTTT. It codes for CASSQDRNTGELFF.

The chain recombines TRBV7-9 with TRBJ1-5; a possible D gene is TRBD1 (6 bases). The V and J ends lost 4 bases and 5 bases respectively, with 12 bases between them. The germline CDR1 and CDR2 sequences are SEHNR and FQNEAQ (reference sequence). This CDR3 contains 14 residues. The CDR3 coding sequence is TGTGCCAGCAGCTCCCGGGACACCGATCAGCCCCAGCATTTT. Encoded protein: CASSSRDTDQPQHF.

The V gene is TRBV5-6, the J gene TRBJ2-3; D is undetermined. CDR1 and CDR2 (germline): SGHDT, YYEEEE. V shed 0 bases and J shed 2 bases, with 13 bases lying between them. The CDR3 has 16 residues. The CDR3 reads CASSLARDISTDTQYF. The CDR3 DNA sequence: TGTGCCAGCAGCTTGGCCCGAGATATCTCCACAGATACGCAGTATTTT.

In this sample, this clone turned up once. The chain uses TRBV28 and TRBJ2-7; D unresolved. V lost 4 bases and J lost 4, with 5 bases in between. The CDR3 spans 11 residues. The germline gives CDR1 MDHEN, CDR2 SYDVKM. CDR3 coding DNA: TGTGCCAGCAGTTCGACATACGAGCAGTACTTC. This translates into CASSSTYEQYF. The full variable domain, with the rest looked up from reference TRBV28 and TRBJ2-7, is DVKVTQSSRYLVKRTGEKVFLECVQDMDHENMFWYRQDPGLGLRLIYFSYDVKMKEKGDIPEGYSVSREKKERFSLILESASTNQTSMYLCASSSTYEQYFGPGTRLTVT.

The CDR3 bases are TGTGCCAGCAGGGGGACAGCCCTTAATGAAAAACTGTTTTTT. This sequence encodes CASRGTALNEKLFF. The chain uses TRBV27 and TRBJ1-4; 7 nucleotides align to TRBD1. Germline V lookup: CDR1 MNHEY, CDR2 SMNVEV (reference sequence). The CDR3 is 14 amino acids. Trimming cost V 6 bases and J 4 bases; bases outside gene matches: 5.

This sequence joins TRBV10-1 and TRBJ2-5; TRBD1 aligns across 7 bases. The V segment lost 3 bases and the J segment 2 bases; nucleotides outside the gene matches: 3. CDR1 and CDR2 (germline): WNHNN, SYGVQD (reference sequence). The CDR3 runs to 14 residues. The chain's CDR3 is CASSEPGQQETQYF. The CDR3 nucleotides are TGCGCCAGCAGTGAACCGGGACAGCAAGAGACCCAGTACTTC.

V usage is TRBV7-8 and J usage is TRBJ1-1; D unclear. Germline V gives CDR1 SGHVS, CDR2 FQNEAQ. This CDR3 has 13 residues. Trimming shortened V by 5 bases and J by 6 bases, and 13 bases separated the two germline ends. The CDR3 is CASSTVGDSEAFF. CDR3 sequence (DNA): TGTGCCAGCAGCACGGTCGGTGACTCTGAAGCTTTCTTT.